This T cell receptor beta chain was sequenced during a study of blood T cell repertoires in COVID-19. Whole-study context: There were acute and convalescent COVID-19 samples, and they came from the United States, Italy and Spain. T cells, B-cell-depleted T cells, or PBMCs supplied cDNA or gDNA.

Germline loops: CDR1 KGHSH, CDR2 LQKENI. The V segment lost 3 bases and the J segment 7 bases; nucleotides outside the gene matches: 8. The CDR3 is 16 residues long. In the original processing: The assay estimated nucleated cells by amplifying reference gene primers. The protocol was immunoSEQ multiplex PCR, while the TCRdb copy is restricted to in-frame clones and leaves out a portion. V, J and clone size derive from that table, while D and trimming were established from the DNA sequence. The sample consists of approximately 280,000 clones, 75% to 90% of them appearing once. The chain combines TRBV18 with TRBJ2-3, with 12 positions matching TRBD2. The sample comprised peripheral blood. The TCR was taken from a man aged 50-59 years with acute or convalescent COVID-19. The CDR3: CASSPPSGGAPNTQYF. CDR3 in DNA: TGTGCCAGCTCACCGCCTAGCGGGGGGGCCCCAAATACGCAGTATTTT.